This is a list of T cell receptor beta chains from one sample in a study of blood T cell repertoires in COVID-19. The assay was immunoSEQ multiplex PCR, and TCRdb's table has in-frame clones only and misses some. In the table there are around 310,000 clones, 90% of which are singletons. Sequencing was done on a sample of peripheral blood. The source is a woman aged 40 to 50 with COVID-19, enrolled during active disease. The CDR3 runs from the conserved cysteine through the conserved F or W. A D gene is named only where the DNA matches it firmly. Rows give clone size only sometimes, using once, few, many, or a class for an expanded clone.

v_call	j_call	clone_size	d_call	cdr3_nt	cdr3_aa
TRBV4-2	TRBJ2-7	-	TRBD2	TGTGCCAGCAGCCAAGATCACCCCTGGAATAGCGGGGCCCGCTACGAGCAGTACTTC	CASSQDHPWNSGARYEQYF
TRBV12-3/TRBV12-4	TRBJ2-3	-	TRBD2	TGTGCCAGCAGCGGGACTAGCCGAAATACGCAGTATTTT	CASSGTSRNTQYF
TRBV11-2	TRBJ1-1	-	TRBD1	TGTGCCAGCAGCTTTGGACAGGGGGGACCCTGGGATACTGAAGCTTTCTTT	CASSFGQGGPWDTEAFF
TRBV4-2	TRBJ2-7	-	TRBD1	TGTGCCAGCAGCCAAATCCCGGGACAGTCCTACGAGCAGTACTTC	CASSQIPGQSYEQYF
TRBV5-1	TRBJ2-5	-	TRBD2	TGCGCCAGCAGCTTGGGTCCTAGCGGGGGACAGACCCAGTACTTC	CASSLGPSGGQTQYF
TRBV30	TRBJ1-3	-	-	TGTGCCTGGAGTGTGGCAGCTGGAAACACCATATATTTT	CAWSVAAGNTIYF
TRBV27	TRBJ1-4	once	TRBD1	TGTGCCAGCAGTGCCCGGACAGGGGGCGATGAAAAACTGTTTTTT	CASSARTGGDEKLFF
TRBV9	TRBJ2-7	-	-	TGTGCCAGCAGCGTAGAGGGGGACGCGGGTTACGAGCAGTACTTC	CASSVEGDAGYEQYF
TRBV6-5	TRBJ2-7	-	-	TGTGCCAGCAGGGCAGGCTACTACGAGCAGTACTTC	CASRAGYYEQYF
TRBV5-8	TRBJ2-7	-	-	TGTGCCAGCAGCCCGAGGCCGGGTAGGAGACACGAGCAGTACTTC	CASSPRPGRRHEQYF
TRBV7-2	TRBJ1-2	-	TRBD1	TGTGCCAGCAGCTTAACAGGGGACTATGGCTACACCTTC	CASSLTGDYGYTF
TRBV18	TRBJ1-2	-	-	TGTGCCAGCTCACCGGGGCAGGGTGTCTATGGCTACACCTTC	CASSPGQGVYGYTF
TRBV28	TRBJ2-7	-	TRBD2	TGTGCCAGCAGTCCCAGGACTAGCGGGGGCTACGAGCAGTACTTC	CASSPRTSGGYEQYF
TRBV7-3	TRBJ1-1	-	-	TGTGCCAGCAGCTTCCCAGGCTACACTGAAGCTTTCTTT	CASSFPGYTEAFF
TRBV6-5	TRBJ2-7	-	TRBD1	TGTGCCAGCAGTTCGACCGGGACAGGGGCGTGGGAGCAGTACTTC	CASSSTGTGAWEQYF
TRBV27	TRBJ2-7	-	-	TGTGCCAGCAGTTTGGACCGGGAGCTGACAAGCTACGAGCAGTACTTC	CASSLDRELTSYEQYF
TRBV29-1	TRBJ2-1	-	TRBD2	TGCAGCGTCTTTTCCGGACTAGCGGGGGGCCAGCGATCCTACAATGAGCAGTTCTTC	CSVFSGLAGGQRSYNEQFF
TRBV4-3	TRBJ2-4	-	-	TGCGCCAGCAGCCAAGATCAAGGGGTTGGGCCCTCCAAAAACATTCAGTACTTC	CASSQDQGVGPSKNIQYF
TRBV27	TRBJ2-7	-	TRBD1	TGTGCCAGCAGTCCATATGGACAGGGGGCTTTCTACGAGCAGTACTTC	CASSPYGQGAFYEQYF
TRBV6-2/TRBV6-3	TRBJ2-3	once	TRBD2	TGTGCCAGCAGTTACTCACAGCGGGGGGGCCGGGATACGCAGTATTTT	CASSYSQRGGRDTQYF
TRBV28	TRBJ1-2	-	TRBD1	TGTGCCAGCAGTTTCGGGGACAGGGGGGGCTATGGCTACACCTTC	CASSFGDRGGYGYTF
TRBV28	TRBJ1-6	-	TRBD1	TGTGCCAGCAGTTCCGGACAGGGATATTCACCCCTCCACTTT	CASSSGQGYSPLHF
TRBV5-6	TRBJ2-3	-	-	TGTGCCAGCAGCTTGGCGGGGTCACCACTGTGGTCCACAGATACGCAGTATTTT	CASSLAGSPLWSTDTQYF
TRBV4-1	TRBJ1-5	-	-	TGCGCCAGCAGCCAAGAAAGGGGCCAGCCCCAGCATTTT	CASSQERGQPQHF
TRBV6-6	TRBJ1-6	-	TRBD1	TGTGCCAGCAGGAACTTAGACAGGGGAAATTCACCCCTCCACTTT	CASRNLDRGNSPLHF
TRBV7-6	TRBJ2-3	-	-	TGTGCCAGCAGCTCGGGACTGGATTACACAGATACGCAGTATTTT	CASSSGLDYTDTQYF
TRBV2	TRBJ1-5	-	-	TGTGCCACCTTAGTGACAGATGAAAATCAGCCCCAGCATTTT	CATLVTDENQPQHF
TRBV27	TRBJ1-2	-	-	TGTGCCAGCAGTTTCCACTCAAAAGGGGATGGCTACACCTTC	CASSFHSKGDGYTF
TRBV6-2/TRBV6-3	TRBJ2-3	-	TRBD2	TGTGCCAGCAGTTATAGACTAGCGGGCAGCACAGATACGCAGTATTTT	CASSYRLAGSTDTQYF
TRBV27	TRBJ2-1	-	-	TGTGCCAGCAGTTTATTAGGGAGGCAGTTCTTC	CASSLLGRQFF
TRBV7-2	TRBJ1-4	-	-	TGTGCCAGCAGCTTAGGTGGGCCCAGAGGGGAAAAACTGTTTTTT	CASSLGGPRGEKLFF
TRBV27	TRBJ1-5	-	TRBD1	TGTGCCAGCAAGCGCCGGACAGGGGGCAATCAGCCCCAGCATTTT	CASKRRTGGNQPQHF
TRBV5-6	TRBJ1-6	-	TRBD1	TGTGCCAGCAGCAGCCGACAGGGGCCCCTGGATTCACCCCTCCACTTT	CASSSRQGPLDSPLHF
TRBV6-2/TRBV6-3	TRBJ1-5	-	TRBD1	TGTGCCAGCAGCAGCCGGGACAGGGGGAGCAATCAGCCCCAGCATTTT	CASSSRDRGSNQPQHF
TRBV9	TRBJ2-2	-	-	TGTGCCAGCAGCGGGCGTAGCAGCATAAACACCGGGGAGCTGTTTTTT	CASSGRSSINTGELFF
TRBV12-5	TRBJ2-1	-	TRBD2	TGTGCTAGTGGTTCCGCCGGGACTAGCGGGAGAGGGGGCTACAATGAGCAGTTCTTC	CASGSAGTSGRGGYNEQFF
TRBV5-1	TRBJ2-1	-	TRBD1	TGCGCCAGCAGCTTGGGACAGGGTTGGAATGAGCAGTTCTTC	CASSLGQGWNEQFF
TRBV7-2	TRBJ2-3	-	-	TGTGCCAGCAGCTTAGCCAGGTTCACAGATACGCAGTATTTT	CASSLARFTDTQYF
TRBV6-4	TRBJ2-1	-	TRBD2	TGTGCCAGCAGTGATTCGGGCGGGAGTTCCTACAATGAGCAGTTCTTC	CASSDSGGSSYNEQFF
TRBV5-8	TRBJ2-7	-	-	TGTGCCAGCAGCTGGAGTGGGAGCCCCTACGAGCAGTACTTC	CASSWSGSPYEQYF
TRBV19	TRBJ1-1	-	-	TGTGCCAGTAGTTTGATGGGGACTACGAACACTGAAGCTTTCTTT	CASSLMGTTNTEAFF
TRBV18	TRBJ2-2	-	-	TGTGCCAGCTCACCGGACTCGCTGAACACCGGGGAGCTGTTTTTT	CASSPDSLNTGELFF
TRBV5-6	TRBJ2-5	-	TRBD1	TGTGCCAGCAGCTTGCTACAGGGGTATGAGACCCAGTACTTC	CASSLLQGYETQYF
TRBV5-1	TRBJ2-5	-	-	TGCGCCAGCTCTCCGGGACTTTGGCAGGAGACCCAGTACTTC	CASSPGLWQETQYF
TRBV11-2	TRBJ1-3	-	TRBD1	TGTGCCAGCAGCTCAGGGGGCTCTGGAAACACCATATATTTT	CASSSGGSGNTIYF
TRBV14	TRBJ2-5	-	TRBD2	TGTGCCAGCAGCCAACCTAGCGGGTACCAAGAGACCCAGTACTTC	CASSQPSGYQETQYF
TRBV5-4	TRBJ1-1	-	TRBD1	TGTGCCAGCAGGCCCGGGACAGGTGCGGGCACTGAAGCTTTCTTT	CASRPGTGAGTEAFF
TRBV6-1	TRBJ2-1	-	-	TGTGCCAGCAGTGAACCTCGAGGGGGGGCCTCCTACAATGAGCAGTTCTTC	CASSEPRGGASYNEQFF
TRBV9	TRBJ2-3	few	-	TGTGCCAGCAGCGTAGGCGGCGGGGCCACAGATACGCAGTATTTT	CASSVGGGATDTQYF
TRBV4-2	TRBJ2-1	once	TRBD2	TGTGCCAGCAGCGGCCCGGGACTAGAGAAGAATGAGCAGTTCTTC	CASSGPGLEKNEQFF
TRBV10-3	TRBJ2-5	-	-	TGTGCCATTCGGTCCTCTCAAGAGACCCAGTACTTC	CAIRSSQETQYF
TRBV5-1	TRBJ2-3	-	TRBD2	TGCGCCAGCAGCGAGACTAGCGGGGGCCTTCATACGCAGTATTTT	CASSETSGGLHTQYF